This note documents a single T cell receptor (beta chain) sequence. The antigen is undetermined. The source material, 20-30 mg of unsorted bulk tissue, was used to co-extract RNA and DNA. This sample was taken from a study of tumor-infiltrating lymphocytes in primary liver carcinoma. About the research overall: The cohort included men and women aged 30 to 69 years.

Germline-derived CDR1 and CDR2 are SGHDN and FVKESK. The CDR3 sequence is 15 residues long. Trimming cost V 3 bases and J 4 bases, with 15 bases left between them. A primer matching the constant region was used to make TCR beta cDNA from around 550 ng of total RNA. Library construction for TCR beta comprised three nested multiplex PCR rounds performed with slightly modified ARM-PCR. It was with TRBV1-TRBV30 forward primers and a C-beta reverse primer that the first two PCR rounds were run, at around 10 cycles each. TCRdb itself ran the multiplex PCR reads through MiXCR, one entry per CDR3 protein. The sample includes 55,000 to 65,000 distinct CDR3 sequences, about three quarters of them seen just once. Study findings and constraints: Tumor-adjacent and tumor-blood pairs showed less overlap than tumor region pairs. Only about 7-24% of top clones showed up in all five tumor regions.

The source material was liver tumor tissue from sampling region 2. Subset denoted: tumor region T2, inferior pole. The TCR originated in a middle-aged man with primary liver carcinoma and hepatitis B virus infection. The genes are TRBV14 and TRBJ1-2; D is perhaps TRBD1 (5 bases). Here the CDR3 DNA reads TGTGCCAGCAGCCATTACGTGAGACAGACCTATGGCTACACCTTC. This codes for CASSHYVRQTYGYTF.